A single sample gave rise to the 13 T cell receptor beta chains below, sequenced in a study of somatic mutations in cytotoxic T cells in rheumatoid arthritis. TCRdb keeps only in-frame clones here, not all; method: immunoSEQ multiplex PCR. Of roughly 11,000 clones listed, over 55% were seen once; the top ten hold around 40%. The sequencing input was CD8+ T cells sorted from blood. The receptors derive from an adult with rheumatoid arthritis.

This chain connects TRBV7-8 to TRBJ1-2; 9 positions match TRBD1. Trimming at V came to 1 base and at J to 7 bases, leaving 4 bases not matched to a gene. The CDR3 length is 14 residues. CDR1 and CDR2 from the germline V gene are SGHVS and FQNEAQ. This CDR3 is CASSLVQGAGGYTF. CDR3 bases: TGTGCCAGCAGCTTAGTACAGGGGGCAGGTGGCTACACCTTC.

Points on this clone: The junction departs from the called germline gene at one end, perhaps through a read error. The chain joins TRBV4-1 to TRBJ2-7; maybe TRBD2 (6 bases). Germline-derived CDR1 and CDR2 are MGHRA and YSYEKL. This CDR3 has 12 amino acids. For the CDR3, the DNA is TGCGCCAGCAGCCAAGGGAGGGGAGACCTAGACTTC. Translation: CASSQGRGDLDF.

J is TRBJ2-1 and V is TRBV29-1, with D possibly matching TRBD2 (5 bases). This CDR3 has 17 residues. Germline-derived CDR1 and CDR2 are SQVTM and ANQGSEA. V lost 4 bases and J 0 bases, leaving 19 bases between the germline ends. CDR3 nucleotide sequence: TGCAGCGTTGCGGGAATCCGAGAAAAAAGCTCCTACAATGAGCAGTTCTTC. Encoded protein: CSVAGIREKSSYNEQFF.

The rearrangement joins TRBV2 to TRBJ1-5; 7 bases are a match to TRBD1. CDR3 length: 14 residues. Germline V lookup: CDR1 SNHLY, CDR2 FYNNEI. V was clipped by 5 bases and J by 6 bases; unmatched bases: 7. Here the CDR3 DNA reads TGTGCCAGCAGTCCGTCGACAGGGTTTCAGCCCCAGCATTTT. It encodes CASSPSTGFQPQHF.

The chain links TRBV7-9 to TRBJ1-4; TRBD1 might be the D (6 bases). With 5 bases removed from V and 2 bases from J, the gap between germline ends came to 12 bases. Germline lookup yields CDR1 SEHNR and CDR2 FQNEAQ (reference sequence). The CDR3 spans 15 residues. The CDR3 loop reads CASSDLRGTNEKLFF. CDR3 sequence (DNA): TGTGCCAGCAGCGACCTCAGGGGTACTAATGAAAAACTGTTTTTT. Together with reference TRBV7-9 and TRBJ1-4, the CDR3 gives the full variable domain: DTGVSQNPRHKITKRGQNVTFRCDPISEHNRLYWYRQTLGQGPEFLTYFQNEAQLEKSRLLSDRFSAERPKGSFSTLEIQRTEQGDSAMYLCASSDLRGTNEKLFFGSGTQLSVL.

This chain joins TRBV5-6 and TRBJ1-2; 9 bases are a match to TRBD1. CDR1 is SGHDT and CDR2 is YYEEEE in the germline V gene. CDR3 length: 16 amino acids. V was pared by 3 bases and J by 4 bases, with 10 bases of the junction left unmatched. In nucleotides, the CDR3 is TGTGCCAGCAGCTCATGGGAGAACAGGGGGCTCTATGGCTACACCTTC. Translated: CASSSWENRGLYGYTF.

This rearrangement joins TRBV4-3 to TRBJ1-1; perhaps TRBD1 as D (6 bases). The CDR3 covers 16 residues. The germline V gene has CDR1 LGHNA and CDR2 YSLEER. Trimming took off 4 bases at V and 0 bases at J, with 15 bases between the two ends. The CDR3 is CASSPLTGTMNTEAFF. DNA of the CDR3: TGCGCCAGCAGCCCTTTAACAGGGACCATGAACACTGAAGCTTTCTTT.

This clone was observed a handful of times. A junction end diverges from the germline sequence, so it may reflect a read error. This rearrangement joins TRBV5-4 to TRBJ2-1; D gene ambiguous. Germline CDR1 and CDR2: SGHNT and YYREEE (reference sequence). The CDR3 is 12 residues long. CDR3 nucleotide sequence: TGTGCCAGCAGATTGGACGCGAATGAGCAGTTCTTC. Protein sequence: CASRLDANEQFF.

The V call is TRBV30, the J call TRBJ1-1; D is ambiguous. Germline V CDR1 and CDR2: GTSNPN, SVGIG (reference sequence). V was shortened by 5 bases and J by 5 bases, with 9 bases between the two germline ends. CDR3 size: 11 residues. For the CDR3, the DNA is TGTGCCTGGGACGTTGGGACTGAAGCTTTCTTT. This sequence encodes CAWDVGTEAFF. Together with reference TRBV30 and TRBJ1-1, the CDR3 gives the full variable domain: SQTIHQWPATLVQPVGSPLSLECTVEGTSNPNLYWYRQAAGRGLQLLFYSVGIGQISSEVPQNLSASRPQDRQFILSSKKLLLSDSGFYLCAWDVGTEAFFGQGTRLTVV.

The chain carries TRBV5-5 and TRBJ1-5; 8 nucleotides match TRBD1. With V trimmed by 2 bases and J by 6 bases, 10 bases remained unmatched. Germline CDR1 is SGHKS and CDR2 is YYEKEE (reference sequence). The CDR3 contains 16 residues. CDR3 protein: CASSFGPGGFGQPQHF. CDR3 coding DNA: TGTGCCAGCAGCTTTGGTCCAGGGGGCTTTGGTCAGCCCCAGCATTTT.

The CDR3 DNA follows: TGTGCCACCCCACGGACTAGCGGGGCCCTAGTTAACACCGGGGAGCTGTTTTTT. The encoded protein is CATPRTSGALVNTGELFF. This chain connects TRBV10-3 to TRBJ2-2, with TRBD2 matching 12 bases. In germline, CDR1 is ENHRY, CDR2 SYGVKD. The CDR3 totals 18 residues. J gave up 2 bases and V 10 bases, and 14 bases lay outside the gene matches.

This clone was picked up one time. A read error may account for a junction end that differs from germline. The chain is built from TRBV7-7 and TRBJ2-5; the D is unclear. CDR3 length: 13 residues. Germline loops: CDR1 SSHAT, CDR2 FNYEAQ (reference sequence). In DNA, the CDR3 is TGTGCTAGCAGACAAGAGACTCAAGAGACCCAGTACTTC. It translates to CASRQETQETQYF. Using reference TRBV7-7 and TRBJ2-5 for the parts outside the CDR3, the full variable domain is GAGVSQSPRYKVTKRGQDVTLRCDPISSHATLYWYQQALGQGPEFLTYFNYEAQPDKSGLPSDRFSAERPEGSISTLTIQRTEQRDSAMYRCASRQETQETQYFGPGTRLLVL.

Here the CDR3 DNA reads TGTGCCAGTAGTATAAACGGTTACAATGAGCAGTTCTTC. It yields the protein CASSINGYNEQFF. The gene calls are TRBV19 and TRBJ2-1; D is ambiguous. CDR1 is LNHDA and CDR2 is SQIVND in the germline V gene (reference sequence). V gave up 2 bases and J gave up 4 bases, with 6 bases separating them. The CDR3 consists of 13 residues.